This T cell receptor beta chain was identified in a study of human T cells and chemical hapten exposure. Study findings and constraints: Those TCRs sitting above 1 in 1000 frequency stayed the same with DPC sensitization. Significantly more large CDR3 similarity clusters arose among expanded TCRs than among controls.

This clonotype was detected a few times. Its antigen remains unknown. From the RACE reads, TCRdb called clonotypes with MiXCR, one entry per CDR3 protein. Of approximately 82,000 distinct CDR3 sequences listed, approximately 12% are singletons. Time point: patch test 1, 2 weeks after DPC sensitization. The treatment denotes: therapeutic diphenylcyclopropenone sensitization with weekly scalp DPC. The V gene's germline CDR1 is SGHRS and CDR2 YFSETQ. The CDR3 spans 14 residues. V lost 4 bases and J lost 1, with 11 bases in between. The sequenced sample was whole blood, obtained in connection with sensitization to the hapten diphenylcyclopropenone (DPC). This receptor was obtained from a woman aged 55-69 years with alopecia areata. Some clones in this sample may be carry-over from other donors' samples. The rearrangement joins TRBV5-1 to TRBJ2-5; D tentatively fits TRBD1 or TRBD2 (5 bases each). In DNA, the CDR3 is TGCGCCAGCAGCAATCCGGGGACCCAAGAGACCCAGTACTTC. Encoded protein: CASSNPGTQETQYF. The full variable domain, in which reference TRBV5-1 and TRBJ2-5 provide the parts outside the CDR3, is KAGVTQTPRYLIKTRGQQVTLSCSPISGHRSVSWYQQTPGQGLQFLFEYFSETQRNKGNFPGRFSGRQFSNSRSEMNVSTLELGDSALYLCASSNPGTQETQYFGPGTRLLVL.